This T cell receptor beta chain was observed in a study of technical replicates of blood from a few donors. The repertoire was sequenced with immunoSEQ multiplex PCR; TCRdb's copy has only in-frame clones and lacks some. The sample has over 80,000 clones, 96% seen once. The CDR3 has 15 amino acids. Germline values: CDR1 MNHNS, CDR2 SASEGT. The junction had 8 bases not matched to a gene; V was cut back by 5 bases and J by 4 bases. The sequenced sample consisted of T cells isolated from PBMCs. The chain recombines TRBV6-1 with TRBJ2-1, with TRBD2 identical over 7 bases. The source of this sequence is a human donor in good health. CDR3 sequence (DNA): TGTGCCAGCAGTCAAACGGGGGGTTTTTACAATGAGCAGTTCTTC. It translates to CASSQTGGFYNEQFF.